A selection of T cell receptor beta chains follows, all from one sample in a study of blood T cell repertoires in COVID-19. The table came from immunoSEQ multiplex PCR; TCRdb's copy has only in-frame clones and leaves some out. In the table there are hundreds of thousands of clones, 90% of which are singletons. The sample was PBMCs or T cells enriched from blood (not recorded which). These receptors came from a man aged 55 to 70 who had recovered from COVID-19. Both conserved end residues are part of each CDR3. Fields, in order: CDR3 DNA, CDR3 protein, J gene, D gene, V gene, clone size. The D gene is left open where the match is weak. Size tells how often a clone was seen (once, few, many) or the class of an expanded clone, and some rows leave it out.

DNA: TGCGCCAGCAGCTTGGGAGGCGTCGGCAATCAGCCCCAGCATTTT
CDR3: CASSLGGVGNQPQHF
J: TRBJ1-5
D: .
V: TRBV5-1
size: .

DNA: TGTGCCAGCAGCCCGCGACAGGACTTTAGCACAGATACGCAGTATTTT
CDR3: CASSPRQDFSTDTQYF
J: TRBJ2-3
D: .
V: TRBV5-4
size: .

DNA: TGTGCCAGCAGGGGACTTATTAGACGGAACACTGAAGCTTTCTTT
CDR3: CASRGLIRRNTEAFF
J: TRBJ1-1
D: .
V: TRBV27
size: .

DNA: TGTGCCAGCAGCAACGGAGTAAATTCACCCCTCCACTTT
CDR3: CASSNGVNSPLHF
J: TRBJ1-6
D: .
V: TRBV7-9
size: .

DNA: TGTGCCAGCAGTTACTCTACGGGACTAGCGGGGGAGTTCTTC
CDR3: CASSYSTGLAGEFF
J: TRBJ2-1
D: TRBD2
V: TRBV6-5
size: .

DNA: TGTGCCTGGACCGCAGGGCGCCACGAGCAGTACTTC
CDR3: CAWTAGRHEQYF
J: TRBJ2-7
D: .
V: TRBV30
size: few

DNA: TGTGCCAGCAGCCGCCCCGGGACAGGGAGCACTGAAGCTTTCTTT
CDR3: CASSRPGTGSTEAFF
J: TRBJ1-1
D: TRBD1
V: TRBV7-9
size: .

DNA: TGTGCCAGCTCAACCCTAGGCGGTTACGAGCAGTACTTC
CDR3: CASSTLGGYEQYF
J: TRBJ2-7
D: .
V: TRBV18
size: .

DNA: TGTGCCAGCAGTTGGAAACCGGGACAGCACTGGGAGCAGTACTTC
CDR3: CASSWKPGQHWEQYF
J: TRBJ2-7
D: TRBD1
V: TRBV27
size: .

DNA: TGTGCCAGCAGCGTAGCTTCCAGGGGACGGACCGGGGAGCTGTTTTTT
CDR3: CASSVASRGRTGELFF
J: TRBJ2-2
D: .
V: TRBV9
size: .

DNA: TGTGCCAGCAGTAATAGACAGGGAGGTCAGCCCCAGCATTTT
CDR3: CASSNRQGGQPQHF
J: TRBJ1-5
D: TRBD1
V: TRBV6-5
size: .

DNA: TGTGCCACTGCCGGGGTCAGTTACACTGAAGCTTTCTTT
CDR3: CATAGVSYTEAFF
J: TRBJ1-1
D: .
V: TRBV10-3
size: once

DNA: TGCGCCAGCAGCCAAGATTGGGGCAGAGCTTATAACTATGGCTACACCTTC
CDR3: CASSQDWGRAYNYGYTF
J: TRBJ1-2
D: .
V: TRBV4-1
size: .

DNA: TGCGCCAGCAGCCAATCCCTGGGAGCCGCGGAGACCCAGTACTTC
CDR3: CASSQSLGAAETQYF
J: TRBJ2-5
D: .
V: TRBV4-3
size: .

DNA: TGTGCCAGCAGCGCTAGGCTACGAGGGGGAAGGAACACTGAAGCTTTCTTT
CDR3: CASSARLRGGRNTEAFF
J: TRBJ1-1
D: .
V: TRBV3-1/TRBV3-2
size: .

DNA: TGTGCCAGTAGTATATCCGGGAACTATCAGCCCCAGCATTTT
CDR3: CASSISGNYQPQHF
J: TRBJ1-5
D: .
V: TRBV19
size: .

DNA: TGCAGTGCTAGTGTCGCAGGGTCCAGTACCCAGCCCCAGCATTTT
CDR3: CSASVAGSSTQPQHF
J: TRBJ1-5
D: .
V: TRBV20-1
size: .

DNA: TGTGCCAGCAGCCAAGCTGGGGCTAGCGGGGGGGCAGATACGCAGTATTTT
CDR3: CASSQAGASGGADTQYF
J: TRBJ2-3
D: TRBD2
V: TRBV3-1/TRBV3-2
size: .

DNA: TGTGCCAGCAGCTCAAACAGGGGGCGGACTAGCAATCAGCCCCAGCATTTT
CDR3: CASSSNRGRTSNQPQHF
J: TRBJ1-5
D: TRBD1
V: TRBV5-6
size: .

DNA: TGTGCCAGCAAAATGGACAGTGGATTTTATGGCTACACCTTC
CDR3: CASKMDSGFYGYTF
J: TRBJ1-2
D: .
V: TRBV6-5
size: .

DNA: TGTGCCAGCAGTTTCGGGGGGCAGCCCCAGCATTTT
CDR3: CASSFGGQPQHF
J: TRBJ1-5
D: .
V: TRBV28
size: .

DNA: TGTGCCAGCAGCTTAGGTAGCGGGACTACAGATACGCAGTATTTT
CDR3: CASSLGSGTTDTQYF
J: TRBJ2-3
D: TRBD2
V: TRBV7-8
size: .

DNA: TGTGCCAGCAGACTAACTTCGGGGGGGAGCTCCTATAATTCACCCCTCCACTTT
CDR3: CASRLTSGGSSYNSPLHF
J: TRBJ1-6
D: .
V: TRBV11-2
size: once

DNA: TGTGCCAGCAGTTACTCGAGGACTAGCGGGGGGTACTACAATGAGCAGTTCTTC
CDR3: CASSYSRTSGGYYNEQFF
J: TRBJ2-1
D: TRBD2
V: TRBV6-2/TRBV6-3
size: .

DNA: TGTGCCAGCAGAGCACCTCAGGGGCGGAATGAGCAGTTCTTC
CDR3: CASRAPQGRNEQFF
J: TRBJ2-1
D: .
V: TRBV2
size: many

DNA: TGCGCCAGCAGCACACGACAGGACTTATACAATGAGCAGTTCTTC
CDR3: CASSTRQDLYNEQFF
J: TRBJ2-1
D: .
V: TRBV4-1
size: few

DNA: TGCGCCAGCAGCCAAAACGTGGACCGGGAAACTTACAATGAGCAGTTCTTC
CDR3: CASSQNVDRETYNEQFF
J: TRBJ2-1
D: .
V: TRBV4-1
size: .

DNA: TGTGCCAGCAGACCCGTGGGAGGGGGCTACACCTTC
CDR3: CASRPVGGGYTF
J: TRBJ1-2
D: .
V: TRBV27
size: .

DNA: TGTGCCAGCAGCAGGGCCACGAACACTGAAGCTTTCTTT
CDR3: CASSRATNTEAFF
J: TRBJ1-1
D: .
V: TRBV2
size: .